Listed here are 22 T cell receptor beta chains from one sample, sequenced in a study of Graves' ophthalmopathy and Graves' hyperthyroidism. RNA transcripts provided the template for amplifying TCR beta CDR3 regions. Following a first-round RT-PCR that used HTBI primers, a second-round multiplex PCR was carried out. MiXCR was run by TCRdb on the multiplex PCR reads, yielding one entry per CDR3 protein. This sample has 620,000 or so distinct CDR3 sequences; about 20% occur once, and the top ten carry around 7%. The material sequenced was peripheral blood. These receptors came from a woman younger than 30 with stable Graves' hyperthyroidism. Some clones in this sample may be carry-over from other donors' samples.

This clonotype was detected ten times or more. This chain links TRBV20-1 with TRBJ1-2; D not resolved. Per germline, CDR1 DFQATT and CDR2 SNEGSKA (reference sequence). V shed 3 bases and J shed 8 bases, with 16 bases lying between them. This CDR3 is built from 13 residues. CDR3 loop: CSASVPSSGGYTF. Written as DNA, the CDR3 is TGCAGTGCTAGTGTTCCCTCAAGCGGAGGCTACACCTTC.

The chain carries TRBV11-2 and TRBJ1-6; D is undetermined. Germline V gene data show CDR1 as SGHAT and CDR2 as FQNNGV. The germline V and J ends were trimmed by 3 bases and 5 bases, with 11 bases remaining between them. This CDR3 has 15 residues. CDR3 loop: CASSFIRQDNSPLHF. Written as DNA, the CDR3 is TGTGCCAGCAGCTTTATTCGGCAGGATAATTCACCCCTCCACTTT.

J is TRBJ2-4 and V is TRBV20-1, with D uncertain. Per the germline V gene, CDR1 is DFQATT and CDR2 is SNEGSKA (reference sequence). The V end was cut by 7 bases, the J end by 3 bases, with 16 bases between. The CDR3 has 14 residues. The CDR3 here is CSVSSDFDKNIQYF. The CDR3 coding sequence is TGCAGTGTCAGCTCGGATTTCGACAAAAACATTCAGTACTTC.

This clonotype appeared many times. The chain is built from TRBV7-2 and TRBJ1-5; D is perhaps TRBD1 (5 bases). The CDR3 spans 15 residues. Between the trimmed V and J ends, which lost 4 bases and 0 bases, there was a span of 10 bases. The germline V gene encodes CDR1 SGHTA and CDR2 FQGNSA. CDR3 DNA sequence: TGTGCCAGCAGCTCCCACAGGAATAGCAATCAGCCCCAGCATTTT. Protein product: CASSSHRNSNQPQHF. The full variable domain, in which reference TRBV7-2 and TRBJ1-5 provide the parts outside the CDR3, is GAGVSQSPSNKVTEKGKDVELRCDPISGHTALYWYRQSLGQGLEFLIYFQGNSAPDKSGLPSDRFSAERTGGSVSTLTIQRTQQEDSAVYLCASSSHRNSNQPQHFGDGTRLSIL.

This clonotype was counted between two and nine times. A much larger clone differs by one base, so this may be a read error. CDR3 amino acids: CSGSGQLNTEACF. CDR3 DNA sequence: TGCAGCGGTTCAGGACAGTTGAACACTGAAGCTTGCTTT. The chain uses TRBV29-1 and TRBJ1-1; the D gene is possibly TRBD1 (6 bases). From germline, CDR1 is SQVTM and CDR2 ANQGSEA. There are 13 residues in the CDR3.

The CDR3 DNA sequence: TGTGCCAGCACTGGCCTCCTAGCGGGCAATCAGCCCCAGCATTTT. This encodes CASTGLLAGNQPQHF. V usage is TRBV6-2 or TRBV6-3 and J usage is TRBJ1-5, with no clear D. The CDR3 is made up of 15 amino acids. V was cut by 7 bases and J by 2 bases, with 15 bases left in between. Germline V gives CDR1 MNHEY, CDR2 SVGEGT.

The sample holds many counts of this clonotype. CDR3 DNA: TGTGCCAGCAGCACCGGGACAGGGGTATCACCCCTCCACTTT. Translated: CASSTGTGVSPLHF. V and J are TRBV6-2 or TRBV6-3 and TRBJ1-6; the match to TRBD1 covers 10 bases. V was pared by 6 bases and J by 10 bases, with 6 bases of the junction left unmatched. From germline, CDR1 is MNHEY and CDR2 SVGEGT. The CDR3 loop spans 14 amino acids.

This clonotype was recorded a few times. The rearrangement links TRBV12-3 or TRBV12-4 to TRBJ1-1; 9 bases align to TRBD1. This CDR3 comprises 18 residues. J was trimmed by 6 bases and V by 6 bases; bases with no gene match: 20. CDR3 DNA sequence: TGTGCCAGCAGCTCGCGAGGGTTTATCGGACAGGGGACGTCTGAAGCTTTCTTT. This encodes CASSSRGFIGQGTSEAFF.

This clonotype was seen many times. V is TRBV20-1 and J is TRBJ1-6; D uncertain. With 4 bases removed from V and 0 bases from J, the gap between germline ends came to 7 bases. The CDR3 contains 14 residues. CDR1 DFQATT and CDR2 SNEGSKA come from the germline V gene (reference sequence). This chain's CDR3 is CSAKNNSYNSPLHF. Here the CDR3 DNA reads TGCAGTGCTAAGAATAACTCCTATAATTCACCCCTCCACTTT.

Many counts were recorded for this clonotype. V usage is TRBV20-1 and J usage is TRBJ2-7; D possibly matches TRBD1 or TRBD2 (5 bases each). Deletions cut 5 bases from V and 3 bases from J, with 20 bases between. The germline V gene encodes CDR1 DFQATT and CDR2 SNEGSKA (reference sequence). The CDR3 runs 15 residues. The CDR3 sequence is CSALGQPKGVYEQYF. As DNA, the CDR3 is TGCAGTGCTCTCGGACAACCTAAGGGAGTCTACGAGCAGTACTTC.

This clonotype was counted many times. The V and J genes are TRBV18 and TRBJ2-7; 10 bases line up with TRBD2. V was clipped by 3 bases and J by 0 bases; unmatched bases: 5. The CDR3 is 16 residues long. Germline assignment: CDR1 KGHSH and CDR2 LQKENI. CDR3 DNA: TGTGCCAGCTCACCCGAGGGACTAGCGAGCTCCTACGAGCAGTACTTC. This translates into CASSPEGLASSYEQYF.

This clonotype was counted many times. This chain uses TRBV12-3 or TRBV12-4 with TRBJ2-5; 8 positions match TRBD2. V lost 6 bases and J lost 3; bases outside the gene matches: 3. This CDR3 has 13 residues. CDR3 DNA sequence: TGTGCCAGCAGCCCGGGGGGGAAAGAGACCCAGTACTTC. As protein: CASSPGGKETQYF.

This clonotype was found many times. The genes are TRBV4-2 and TRBJ2-5, with 11 bases lining up with TRBD2. Unmatched junction bases numbered 18, after V lost 4 bases and J lost 5 bases. This CDR3 has 19 amino acids. Germline CDR1 LGHNA, CDR2 YNFKEQ. This CDR3 is CASSRDSGRANPARETQYF. The DNA of the CDR3 is TGTGCCAGCAGCCGAGATAGCGGGAGGGCAAATCCCGCGAGGGAGACCCAGTACTTC.

This clonotype was counted ten times or more. V gene TRBV30 combines with J gene TRBJ1-1; D gene uncertain. The ends were cut back, 1 base at V and 0 bases at J, with 12 bases in the middle. Looked up from germline, CDR1 is GTSNPN and CDR2 is SVGIG (reference sequence). The CDR3 is made up of 15 amino acids. The DNA of the CDR3 is TGTGCCTGGAGTGCTGGGTCTAACTTGAACACTGAAGCTTTCTTT. This encodes CAWSAGSNLNTEAFF. The full variable domain, in which reference TRBV30 and TRBJ1-1 provide the parts outside the CDR3, is SQTIHQWPATLVQPVGSPLSLECTVEGTSNPNLYWYRQAAGRGLQLLFYSVGIGQISSEVPQNLSASRPQDRQFILSSKKLLLSDSGFYLCAWSAGSNLNTEAFFGQGTRLTVV.

This clonotype was recorded many times. The chain uses TRBV11-2 and TRBJ2-2, with D tentatively TRBD1 (6 bases). The CDR3 sequence is 14 residues long. Between the trimmed V and J ends, which lost 2 bases and 6 bases, there was a span of 10 bases. Germline V gene lookup returns CDR1 SGHAT and CDR2 FQNNGV. The CDR3 DNA is TGTGCCAGCAGCTTAATCCAGGGGTCCGGGGAGCTGTTTTTT. Encoded protein: CASSLIQGSGELFF.

In this sample, this clonotype turned up many times. The rearrangement links TRBV27 to TRBJ1-1, with D unresolved. Trimming shortened V by 2 bases and J by 3 bases, and 16 bases separated the two germline ends. Per germline, CDR1 MNHEY and CDR2 SMNVEV (reference sequence). This CDR3 is 16 amino acids long. Here the CDR3 reads CASSLGITIRHTEAFF. As DNA, the CDR3 is TGTGCCAGCAGTTTAGGGATTACCATTCGCCACACTGAAGCTTTCTTT.

The chain couples TRBV20-1 to TRBJ1-5; possibly TRBD1 for D (6 bases). This CDR3 is 14 amino acids long. V was pared by 6 bases and J by 4 bases, with 16 bases between. Per germline, CDR1 DFQATT and CDR2 SNEGSKA (reference sequence). For the CDR3, the DNA is TGCAGTGCGTTGCGGGGGGCAGGTAATCAGCCCCAGCATTTT. Residues: CSALRGAGNQPQHF.

In this sample, this clonotype turned up many times. The chain couples TRBV9 to TRBJ2-5, with TRBD1 as a possible D gene (6 bases). V lost 5 bases, J lost 0 bases, and 8 bases lay in between. The CDR3 contains 13 residues. The germline CDR1 and CDR2 sequences are SGDLS and YYNGEE. Written as DNA, the CDR3 is TGTGCCAGCAGTGGGACATACCAAGAGACCCAGTACTTC. This codes for CASSGTYQETQYF.

The V gene is TRBV6-1, the J gene TRBJ2-2; 7 bases are a match to TRBD2. V dropped 6 bases and J dropped 2; count of bases not matched to a gene: 3. CDR3 length: 14 residues. Germline V gene data show CDR1 as MNHNS and CDR2 as SASEGT. The chain's CDR3 is CASSRDYNTGELFF. CDR3 DNA: TGTGCCAGCAGCCGGGACTACAACACCGGGGAGCTGTTTTTT.

This clonotype showed up just a few times. CDR3 region: CSAPGRGRARDTQYF. The CDR3 DNA reads TGCAGTGCTCCCGGGCGCGGGAGGGCCAGGGATACGCAGTATTTT. This chain uses TRBV20-1 with TRBJ2-3, with 9 bases that match TRBD2. CDR3 size: 15 residues. Losses at the gene ends were 5 bases for V and 6 bases for J; bases not matched to a gene: 12. Germline CDR1 is DFQATT and CDR2 is SNEGSKA (reference sequence).

The chain is built from TRBV11-3 and TRBJ2-5; D is unclear. Trimming left V 3 bases short and J 5 bases short, with 16 bases between. This CDR3 region has 15 residues. Germline-derived CDR1 and CDR2 are SGHNT and YENEEA. The CDR3 region has the DNA TGTGCCAGCAGCTTTAGGTGGGGTGACACCGAGACCCAGTACTTC. Its translation: CASSFRWGDTETQYF.

V gene TRBV30 combines with J gene TRBJ1-5; no clear D gene. Germline-derived CDR1 and CDR2 are GTSNPN and SVGIG (reference sequence). The CDR3 loop spans 14 amino acids. V was shortened by 2 bases and J by 1 base, with 9 bases between the two germline ends. The CDR3 reads CAWSKRQSNQPQHF. The CDR3, as DNA: TGTGCCTGGAGTAAGCGCCAGAGCAATCAGCCCCAGCATTTT.